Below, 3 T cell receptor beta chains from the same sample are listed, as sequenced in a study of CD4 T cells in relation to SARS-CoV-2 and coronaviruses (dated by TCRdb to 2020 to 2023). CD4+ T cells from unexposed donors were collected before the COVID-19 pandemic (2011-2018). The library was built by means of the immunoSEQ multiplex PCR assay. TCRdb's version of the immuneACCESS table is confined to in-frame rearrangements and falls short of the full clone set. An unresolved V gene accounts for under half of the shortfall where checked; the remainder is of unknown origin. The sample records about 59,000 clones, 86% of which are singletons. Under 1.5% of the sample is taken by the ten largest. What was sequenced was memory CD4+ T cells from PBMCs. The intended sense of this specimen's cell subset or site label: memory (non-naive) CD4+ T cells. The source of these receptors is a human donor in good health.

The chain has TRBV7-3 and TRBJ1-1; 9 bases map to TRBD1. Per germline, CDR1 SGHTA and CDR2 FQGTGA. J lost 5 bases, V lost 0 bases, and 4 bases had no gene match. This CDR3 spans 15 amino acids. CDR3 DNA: TGTGCCAGCAGCTTAACGGACAGGGGTGGGACTGAAGCTTTCTTT. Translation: CASSLTDRGGTEAFF.

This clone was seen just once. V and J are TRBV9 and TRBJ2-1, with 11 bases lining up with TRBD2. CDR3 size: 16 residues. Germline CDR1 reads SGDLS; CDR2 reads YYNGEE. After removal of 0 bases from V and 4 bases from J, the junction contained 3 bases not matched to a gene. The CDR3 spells CASSVGGTSGYNEQFF. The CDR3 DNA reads TGTGCCAGCAGCGTAGGTGGGACTAGCGGTTACAATGAGCAGTTCTTC.

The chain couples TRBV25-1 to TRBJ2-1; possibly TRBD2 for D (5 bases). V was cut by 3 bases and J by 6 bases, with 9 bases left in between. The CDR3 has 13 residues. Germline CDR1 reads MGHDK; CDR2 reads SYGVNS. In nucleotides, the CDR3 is TGTGCCAGCAGTGATGGGGAGCGCAATGAGCAGTTCTTC. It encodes CASSDGERNEQFF.